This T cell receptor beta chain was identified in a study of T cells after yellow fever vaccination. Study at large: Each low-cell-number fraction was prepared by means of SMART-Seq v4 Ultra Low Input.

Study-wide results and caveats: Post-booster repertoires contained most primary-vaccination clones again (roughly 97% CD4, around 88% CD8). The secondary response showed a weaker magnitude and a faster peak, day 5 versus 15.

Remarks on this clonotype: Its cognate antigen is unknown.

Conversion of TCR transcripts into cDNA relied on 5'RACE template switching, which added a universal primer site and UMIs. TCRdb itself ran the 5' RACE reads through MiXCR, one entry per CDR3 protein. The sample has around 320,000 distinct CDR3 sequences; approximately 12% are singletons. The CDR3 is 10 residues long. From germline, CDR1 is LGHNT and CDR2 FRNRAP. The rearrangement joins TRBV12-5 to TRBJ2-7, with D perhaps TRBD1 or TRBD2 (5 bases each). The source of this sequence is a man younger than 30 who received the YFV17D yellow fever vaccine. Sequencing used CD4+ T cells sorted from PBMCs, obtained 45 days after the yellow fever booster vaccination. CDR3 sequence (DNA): TGTGCCCCGGGGCCGTACGAGCAGTACGTC. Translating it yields CAPGPYEQYV.